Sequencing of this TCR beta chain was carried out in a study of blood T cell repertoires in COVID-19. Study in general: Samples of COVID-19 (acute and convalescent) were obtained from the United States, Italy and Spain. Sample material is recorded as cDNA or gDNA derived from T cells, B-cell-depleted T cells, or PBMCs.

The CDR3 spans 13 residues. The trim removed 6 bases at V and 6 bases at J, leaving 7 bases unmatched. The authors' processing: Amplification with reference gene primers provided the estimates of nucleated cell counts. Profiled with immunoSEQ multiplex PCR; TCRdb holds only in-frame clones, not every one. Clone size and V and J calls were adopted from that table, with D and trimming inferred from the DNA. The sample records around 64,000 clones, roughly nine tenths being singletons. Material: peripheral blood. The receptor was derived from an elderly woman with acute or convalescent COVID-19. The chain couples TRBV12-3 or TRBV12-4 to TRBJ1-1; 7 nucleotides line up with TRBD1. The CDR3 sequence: CASSIYQGAEAFF. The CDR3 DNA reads TGTGCCAGCAGCATTTATCAGGGGGCTGAAGCTTTCTTT.